The text below deals with one TCR beta chain. The antigen remains undetermined. A far larger clone lies a single base away; this is likely a read error. The data stem from a study of molecular identifiers for immune sequencing clone quantification. Study findings and constraints: Naive cells had under 1% of molecules in clones above 20 RNA copies, effectors over 99%.

Each CDR3 protein gets one entry after TCRdb re-called the PCR reads with MiXCR. The sample includes about 320,000 distinct CDR3 sequences, around a fifth of them seen just once. This clonotype was obtained from a human donor in good health. Some libraries in this study had Jurkat cell RNA spiked in. The sample taken for sequencing was naive CD8+ T cells from blood, with Jurkat cell RNA spiked in. Described subset: FACS-sorted CD8+CD4-CCR7+CD45RA+ naive T cells.

CDR3 sequence (DNA): TGTGCCAGCAGCCCCGGGGGGGAGCGGTACTTC. This gives the protein CASSPGGERYF. The chain combines TRBV12-3 or TRBV12-4 with TRBJ2-7; TRBD2 matches 8 bases. This CDR3 region has 11 residues.